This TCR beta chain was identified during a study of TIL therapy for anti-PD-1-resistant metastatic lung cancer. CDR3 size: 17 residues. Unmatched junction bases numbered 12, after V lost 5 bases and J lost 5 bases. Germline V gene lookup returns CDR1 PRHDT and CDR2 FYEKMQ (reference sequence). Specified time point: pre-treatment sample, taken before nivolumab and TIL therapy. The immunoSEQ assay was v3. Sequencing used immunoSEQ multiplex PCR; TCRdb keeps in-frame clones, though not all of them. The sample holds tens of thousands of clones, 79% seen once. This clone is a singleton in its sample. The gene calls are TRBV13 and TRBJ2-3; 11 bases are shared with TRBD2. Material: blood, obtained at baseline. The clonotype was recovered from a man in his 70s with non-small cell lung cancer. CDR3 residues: CASSPSTSGRVKDTQYF. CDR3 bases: TGTGCCAGCAGCCCGAGTACTAGCGGGAGAGTGAAAGATACGCAGTATTTT.